The 20 T cell receptor beta chains below were found in one sample sequenced in a study of blood T cells in healthy people across ages. Through a sample-barcoded 5' primer and a J-beta primer mix, a second PCR was run for 7 to 11 cycles. TCRdb reprocessed the 5' RACE reads with MiXCR, giving one entry per CDR3 protein. The data contain 1.5 million to 2 million distinct CDR3 sequences, about 39% of them seen just once; the ten biggest clones take up approximately 22%. Sequencing was carried out using blood. The receptors were sampled from a human donor in good health.

This clonotype occurred a few times. The chain links TRBV29-1 to TRBJ2-7, with TRBD1 matching 10 bases. Trimming at V came to 4 bases and at J to 4 bases, leaving 10 bases not matched to a gene. The CDR3 extends over 15 amino acids. Germline V CDR1 and CDR2: SQVTM, ANQGSEA. Here the CDR3 reads CSVGGGDRGAYEQYF. CDR3 nucleotide sequence: TGCAGCGTTGGAGGGGGGGACAGGGGCGCATACGAGCAGTACTTC.

This clonotype was seen repeatedly, ten times or more. The genes are TRBV7-8 and TRBJ2-7, with no clear D. V was trimmed by 2 bases and J by 1 base, leaving 12 bases between them. This CDR3 comprises 15 residues. Germline V CDR1 and CDR2: SGHVS, FQNEAQ. The CDR3 region has the DNA TGTGCCAGCAGCTTAAGGGAACACCCGTCCTACGAGCAGTACTTC. Amino acid sequence: CASSLREHPSYEQYF.

As concerns this clonotype: It may be a read error: a sequence one base away is much more abundant. The rearrangement links TRBV12-3 or TRBV12-4 to TRBJ2-1, with D uncertain. V lost 5 bases and J lost 16, with 15 bases in between. CDR3 length: 11 residues. Written as DNA, the CDR3 is TGTGCCAGCAGTCTGGGTCCCCTTAATTTCTTC. Translation: CASSLGPLNFF.

The chain uses TRBV7-8 and TRBJ2-1; a weak D match, TRBD2 (6 bases). CDR1 SGHVS and CDR2 FQNEAQ come from the germline V gene. V lost 5 bases, J lost 5 bases, and 16 bases lay in between. This CDR3 region has 15 residues. DNA of the CDR3: TGTGCCAGCAGCACGGGACTGGGGTCAAACAATGAGCAGTTCTTC. This encodes CASSTGLGSNNEQFF.

This clonotype has more than one count but fewer than ten. The J gene is TRBJ2-7, the V gene TRBV7-9; D possibly corresponds to TRBD2 (5 bases). The germline V gene has CDR1 SEHNR and CDR2 FQNEAQ (reference sequence). Trimming shortened V by 10 bases and J by 5 bases, and 15 bases separated the two germline ends. The CDR3 contains 12 residues. The CDR3 loop reads CAIGVPGNEQYF. The CDR3 DNA follows: TGTGCCATCGGGGTTCCGGGCAACGAGCAGTACTTC.

The rearrangement joins TRBV12-3 or TRBV12-4 to TRBJ2-6, with D unclear. Trimming pared 11 bases from V and 4 bases from J, leaving 12 bases between. The CDR3 contains 13 residues. Written as DNA, the CDR3 is TGTGCCGACTGTGTGGGGGGGGCCAACGTCCTGACTTTC. Encoded protein: CADCVGGANVLTF.

The chain combines TRBV2 with TRBJ2-1; 8 bases map to TRBD2. Germline CDR1 is SNHLY and CDR2 is FYNNEI. Trimming removed 3 bases from V and 6 bases from J; junction bases left unmatched: 4. This CDR3 contains 14 residues. The CDR3 DNA is TGTGCCAGCAGTGATACCCGGGGGGGCAATGAGCAGTTCTTC. Amino acid sequence: CASSDTRGGNEQFF.

The sample holds a few counts of this clonotype. This sequence joins TRBV6-2 or TRBV6-3 and TRBJ1-2; D gene ambiguous. The V and J ends lost 7 bases and 0 bases respectively, with 6 bases between them. This CDR3 comprises 12 residues. The germline V gene encodes CDR1 MNHEY and CDR2 SVGEGT. The CDR3 bases are TGTGCCAGCAAAGGAGCTAACTATGGCTACACCTTC. Translated: CASKGANYGYTF.

This clonotype came up a few times. The chain has TRBV20-1 and TRBJ2-5; 9 nucleotides agree with TRBD2. This CDR3 has 12 amino acids. Germline values: CDR1 DFQATT, CDR2 SNEGSKA (reference sequence). Trimming cost V 5 bases and J 4 bases; bases outside gene matches: 2. In nucleotides, the CDR3 is TGCAGTGCTTCACTAGCGGGAGAGACCCAGTACTTC. Its protein is CSASLAGETQYF.

This chain uses TRBV5-5 with TRBJ2-3, with 7 bases matching TRBD2. Germline V gives CDR1 SGHKS, CDR2 YYEKEE (reference sequence). The junction had 7 bases not matched to a gene; V was cut back by 1 base and J by 2 bases. The CDR3 extends over 16 amino acids. The CDR3 coding sequence is TGTGCCAGCAGCTTGTGGCGGGGGAAAGTCACAGATACGCAGTATTTT. It specifies CASSLWRGKVTDTQYF.

For this clonotype: A read error may account for a junction end that differs from germline. This chain uses TRBV12-3 or TRBV12-4 with TRBJ2-3; 7 bases line up with TRBD2. This CDR3 contains 15 residues. This chain's CDR3 is CTSSLGGVSTDTQYF. The CDR3 DNA sequence: TGTACCAGCAGTTTGGGAGGGGTTAGCACAGATACGCAGTATTTT.

A few counts support this clonotype. The chain joins TRBV20-1 to TRBJ2-7, with 9 bases identical to TRBD1. CDR1 is DFQATT, CDR2 SNEGSKA, per germline (reference sequence). Trimming at V came to 6 bases and at J to 4 bases, leaving 7 bases not matched to a gene. CDR3 length equals 13 residues. The CDR3 loop is CSASDRGGYEQYF. The CDR3 nucleotides are TGCAGTGCCTCGGACAGGGGAGGGTACGAGCAGTACTTC.

This clonotype was seen many times. The chain couples TRBV6-2 or TRBV6-3 to TRBJ2-7; D possibly corresponds to TRBD1 (6 bases). The CDR3 totals 13 residues. V gave up 2 bases and J gave up 3 bases, with 8 bases separating them. The V gene's germline CDR1 is MNHEY and CDR2 SVGEGT. Written as DNA, the CDR3 is TGTGCCAGCAGTTACCTACAGGGCTACGAGCAGTACTTC. This codes for CASSYLQGYEQYF.

As for this clonotype: A read error may account for a junction end that differs from germline. The V and J genes are TRBV11-2 and TRBJ2-3; 11 bases fit TRBD2. The CDR3 consists of 16 residues. Germline V lookup: CDR1 SGHAT, CDR2 FQNNGV. The CDR3 DNA reads TGTGCCAGCAGCTTCCTAGCGGGGGGACCGTCAGACACGCAGTATTTT. It translates to CASSFLAGGPSDTQYF.

V and J are TRBV5-1 and TRBJ2-1; 10 bases agree with TRBD2. From germline, CDR1 is SGHRS and CDR2 YFSETQ. The junction had 6 bases not matched to a gene; V was cut back by 0 bases and J by 9 bases. The CDR3 extends over 15 amino acids. DNA for the CDR3: TGCGCCAGCAGCTTGGGTAGCGGGGGGTTCAGTGAGCAGTTCTTC. Translated: CASSLGSGGFSEQFF.

This clonotype was seen a single time. The chain uses TRBV7-2 and TRBJ2-2, with D perhaps TRBD1 or TRBD2 (5 bases each). V lost 4 bases and J 4 bases, leaving 13 bases between the germline ends. The CDR3 has 15 amino acids. Germline V gene data show CDR1 as SGHTA and CDR2 as FQGNSA. The CDR3: CASSYDSGGTGELFF. CDR3 in DNA: TGTGCCAGCAGCTACGACTCTGGGGGCACCGGGGAGCTGTTTTTT.

V gene TRBV5-1 combines with J gene TRBJ2-5; D unresolved. Germline V gene data show CDR1 as SGHRS and CDR2 as YFSETQ. Trimming removed 0 bases from V and 5 bases from J, with 8 bases in between. The CDR3 spans 13 residues. This chain's CDR3 is CASSLEFWETQYF. Here the CDR3 DNA reads TGCGCCAGCAGCTTGGAGTTTTGGGAGACCCAGTACTTC.

The rearrangement links TRBV6-6 to TRBJ2-5; TRBD2 matches at 8 bases. CDR3 length: 14 amino acids. V was clipped by 2 bases and J by 3 bases; unmatched bases: 2. From germline, CDR1 is MNHNY and CDR2 SVGAGI (reference sequence). The DNA of the CDR3 is TGTGCCAGCAGTTACGTGCGGGGGGAAGAGACCCAGTACTTC. This sequence encodes CASSYVRGEETQYF.

The chain links TRBV5-1 to TRBJ2-1, with TRBD1 identical over 10 bases. The CDR3 has 16 residues. Germline CDR1 and CDR2: SGHRS and YFSETQ. V shed 4 bases and J 6 bases; nucleotides not matched to a gene: 10. The CDR3 spells CASSPSGTGVINEQFF. CDR3 in DNA: TGCGCCAGCAGCCCCAGCGGGACAGGGGTCATCAATGAGCAGTTCTTC. Using reference TRBV5-1 and TRBJ2-1 for the parts outside the CDR3, the full variable domain is KAGVTQTPRYLIKTRGQQVTLSCSPISGHRSVSWYQQTPGQGLQFLFEYFSETQRNKGNFPGRFSGRQFSNSRSEMNVSTLELGDSALYLCASSPSGTGVINEQFFGPGTRLTVL.

In this sample, this clonotype turned up many times. The gene calls are TRBV29-1 and TRBJ1-2; D is perhaps TRBD1 (5 bases). V shed 4 bases and J shed 2 bases, with 8 bases lying between them. The CDR3 runs 12 residues. Germline lookup yields CDR1 SQVTM and CDR2 ANQGSEA. CDR3 coding DNA: TGCAGCGTTGGATGGGGGAACTATGGCTACACCTTC. This codes for CSVGWGNYGYTF. The full variable domain, in which reference TRBV29-1 and TRBJ1-2 provide the parts outside the CDR3, is SAVISQKPSRDICQRGTSLTIQCQVDSQVTMMFWYRQQPGQSLTLIATANQGSEATYESGFVIDKFPISRPNLTFSTLTVSNMSPEDSSIYLCSVGWGNYGYTFGSGTRLTVV.